Following are 25 T cell receptor beta chains from one sample sequenced in a study of technical replicates of blood from four donors. Libraries were prepared by immunoSEQ multiplex PCR; TCRdb keeps only in-frame clonotypes and omits some of them. The repertoire has over 60,000 clones, 93% of them found once; the top ten carry approximately 0.27%. Sequences were obtained from T cells isolated from PBMCs. Receptors originate from a human donor in good health.

This chain joins TRBV7-8 and TRBJ2-5; 8 nucleotides agree with TRBD1. The germline CDR1 and CDR2 sequences are SGHVS and FQNEAQ. CDR3 size: 13 residues. V lost 5 bases and J lost 4; bases outside the gene matches: 3. The CDR3 region is CASSQGARETQYF. CDR3 coding DNA: TGTGCCAGCAGCCAGGGGGCGCGAGAGACCCAGTACTTC.

V is TRBV13 and J is TRBJ2-5, with 8 bases matching TRBD1. The ends lost 5 bases at V and 2 bases at J; junction bases unmatched: 4. CDR3 length equals 14 residues. Per germline, CDR1 PRHDT and CDR2 FYEKMQ (reference sequence). As DNA, the CDR3 is TGTGCCAGCAGCCCGAGGGACAGGCAAGAGACCCAGTACTTC. Its translation: CASSPRDRQETQYF.

The chain uses TRBV4-1 and TRBJ2-7; 14 nucleotides align to TRBD2. Germline V gene data show CDR1 as MGHRA and CDR2 as YSYEKL. After removal of 4 bases from V and 0 bases from J, the junction contained 11 bases not matched to a gene. The CDR3 is 19 amino acids. CDR3 sequence: CASSLVTPGLAGVSYEQYF. The DNA of the CDR3 is TGCGCCAGCAGCCTCGTGACCCCGGGACTAGCGGGAGTCTCCTACGAGCAGTACTTC.

The V gene is TRBV25-1, the J gene TRBJ2-2; D may be TRBD2 (6 bases). Germline CDR1 is MGHDK and CDR2 is SYGVNS. The CDR3 has 15 amino acids. For the CDR3, the DNA is TGTGCTTCGGGCTCAGGTGAAAGGGACTCCGGGGAGCTGTTTTTT. Amino acids: CASGSGERDSGELFF.

The rearrangement uses TRBV2 and TRBJ2-7; 9 bases agree with TRBD2. CDR1 SNHLY and CDR2 FYNNEI come from the germline V gene. V was clipped by 4 bases and J by 4 bases; unmatched bases: 11. The CDR3 totals 16 residues. In DNA form, the CDR3 reads TGTGCCAGCAGTGTAGTTGGCGGGAGGGACGGATACGAGCAGTACTTC. Its translation: CASSVVGGRDGYEQYF.

This chain connects TRBV11-3 to TRBJ1-2, with 9 bases aligning to TRBD1. The CDR3 consists of 13 residues. V lost 3 bases to trimming and J lost 8 bases; unmatched junction nucleotides: 4. CDR1 and CDR2 (germline): SGHNT, YENEEA. CDR3 sequence: CASSFRTGEGYTF. The CDR3 bases are TGTGCCAGCAGCTTTCGGACAGGGGAGGGCTACACCTTC.

V usage is TRBV5-6 and J usage is TRBJ1-2; D is possibly TRBD1 (6 bases). Per germline, CDR1 SGHDT and CDR2 YYEEEE. V was pared by 0 bases and J by 3 bases, with 18 bases between. The CDR3 runs 17 residues. CDR3 protein: CASSLGQVADLYYGYTF. For the CDR3, the DNA is TGTGCCAGCAGCTTGGGACAGGTTGCGGATTTATACTATGGCTACACCTTC. The full variable domain, completed using reference TRBV5-6 and TRBJ1-2, is DAGVTQSPTHLIKTRGQQVTLRCSPKSGHDTVSWYQQALGQGPQFIFQYYEEEERQRGNFPDRFSGHQFPNYSSELNVNALLLGDSALYLCASSLGQVADLYYGYTFGSGTRLTVV.

The CDR3 bases are TGTGCCAGCAGTGAAGGTCTAGCGGGGGTTTCTAGCACAGATACGCAGTATTTT. It translates to CASSEGLAGVSSTDTQYF. The chain couples TRBV2 to TRBJ2-3, with 10 bases lining up with TRBD2. CDR1 and CDR2 from the germline V gene are SNHLY and FYNNEI. V lost 1 base and J lost 0; bases outside the gene matches: 7. The CDR3 totals 18 residues.

In this sample, this clone turned up once. V usage is TRBV4-2 and J usage is TRBJ2-7; 7 nucleotides agree with TRBD2. The germline V gene encodes CDR1 LGHNA and CDR2 YNFKEQ. The J segment lost 7 bases and the V segment lost 0 bases, leaving 15 bases of the junction unmatched. The CDR3 has 17 amino acids. CDR3 in amino acids: CASSQERVRLALWEQYF. The CDR3 region has the DNA TGTGCCAGCAGCCAAGAAAGGGTCCGACTAGCCCTGTGGGAGCAGTACTTC.

This sequence joins TRBV10-3 and TRBJ2-1; no clear D. CDR3 size: 14 residues. V was cut by 2 bases and J by 4 bases, with 9 bases left in between. The V gene's germline CDR1 is ENHRY and CDR2 SYGVKD. The CDR3 region is CAISEEAAYNEQFF. CDR3 DNA sequence: TGTGCCATCAGTGAGGAGGCAGCTTACAATGAGCAGTTCTTC.

The J gene is TRBJ2-2, the V gene TRBV4-1; a weak D match, TRBD2 (6 bases). V was cut by 3 bases and J by 1 base, with 15 bases left in between. CDR3 length: 17 amino acids. Germline V gene lookup returns CDR1 MGHRA and CDR2 YSYEKL. This chain's CDR3 is CASSQHTTGRNTGELFF. The CDR3 DNA reads as TGCGCCAGCAGCCAGCATACCACCGGGAGGAACACCGGGGAGCTGTTTTTT.

The CDR3 is CASSLGLAGEAFF. DNA of the CDR3: TGTGCCAGCAGCTTAGGCCTCGCAGGTGAAGCTTTCTTT. The rearrangement links TRBV13 to TRBJ1-1; D gene uncertain. There are 13 residues in the CDR3. V gave up 0 bases and J gave up 7 bases, with 9 bases separating them. Per the germline V gene, CDR1 is PRHDT and CDR2 is FYEKMQ (reference sequence).

The gene calls are TRBV27 and TRBJ2-1; tentatively, D is TRBD1 (5 bases). CDR3 length equals 16 residues. Germline CDR1 reads MNHEY; CDR2 reads SMNVEV (reference sequence). Trimming shortened V by 6 bases and J by 5 bases, and 20 bases separated the two germline ends. CDR3 DNA sequence: TGTGCCAGCAGCCTCCATCAGGGTAATACAGACAATGAGCAGTTCTTC. This translates into CASSLHQGNTDNEQFF.

The genes are TRBV11-3 and TRBJ2-2; TRBD2 agrees at 8 bases. The V gene's germline CDR1 is SGHNT and CDR2 YENEEA. The CDR3 runs 14 residues. V dropped 8 bases and J dropped 4; count of bases not matched to a gene: 6. CDR3 nucleotide sequence: TGTGCCAGCGATCAGACTAGCGCCACCGGGGAGCTGTTTTTT. Its translation: CASDQTSATGELFF. Filled out from reference TRBV11-3 and TRBJ2-2, the complete variable domain reads EAGVVQSPRYKIIEKKQPVAFWCNPISGHNTLYWYLQNLGQGPELLIRYENEEAVDDSQLPKDRFSAERLKGVDSTLKIQPAELGDSAVYLCASDQTSATGELFFGEGSRLTVL.

The chain joins TRBV7-6 to TRBJ2-3; 8 positions agree with TRBD2. The length of the CDR3 is 15 residues. V gave up 4 bases and J gave up 4 bases; unmatched junction bases: 7. Germline V lookup: CDR1 SGHVS, CDR2 FNYEAQ. This chain's CDR3 is CASSYQSGGADTQYF. CDR3 nucleotides: TGTGCCAGCAGCTACCAATCGGGGGGGGCAGATACGCAGTATTTT.

This chain uses TRBV19 with TRBJ2-1; 7 nucleotides match TRBD2. CDR3 length: 15 amino acids. After removal of 1 base from V and 5 bases from J, the junction contained 5 bases not matched to a gene. Germline-derived CDR1 and CDR2 are LNHDA and SQIVND (reference sequence). In DNA, the CDR3 is TGTGCCAGTAGTATAGTCGGACTAGGGAACAATGAGCAGTTCTTC. Translation: CASSIVGLGNNEQFF. The full variable domain, completed using reference TRBV19 and TRBJ2-1, is DGGITQSPKYLFRKEGQNVTLSCEQNLNHDAMYWYRQDPGQGLRLIYYSQIVNDFQKGDIAEGYSVSREKKESFPLTVTSAQKNPTAFYLCASSIVGLGNNEQFFGPGTRLTVL.

V usage is TRBV6-5 and J usage is TRBJ1-2; 7 nucleotides line up with TRBD1. V shed 5 bases, J shed 4 bases, and the junction held 4 bases outside the gene matches. Germline CDR1 and CDR2: MNHEY and SVGAGI. CDR3 length: 13 amino acids. This CDR3 is CASSPRDSYGYTF. As DNA, the CDR3 is TGTGCCAGCAGTCCCCGGGACAGCTATGGCTACACCTTC.

The chain links TRBV18 to TRBJ1-3; maybe TRBD1 (5 bases). Germline CDR1 KGHSH, CDR2 LQKENI. This CDR3 is 15 amino acids long. V gave up 0 bases and J gave up 3 bases, with 9 bases separating them. The CDR3 here is CASSPPQGLGNTIYF. As DNA, the CDR3 is TGTGCCAGCTCACCACCGCAGGGACTTGGAAACACCATATATTTT.

This clone was detected once. The chain carries TRBV6-5 and TRBJ1-4; D gene ambiguous. V was shortened by 5 bases and J by 5 bases, with 9 bases between the two germline ends. Germline V lookup: CDR1 MNHEY, CDR2 SVGAGI. This CDR3 has 13 amino acids. This CDR3 is CASSRGGNEKLFF. CDR3 nucleotide sequence: TGTGCCAGCAGTCGAGGTGGGAATGAAAAACTGTTTTTT.

This chain connects TRBV29-1 to TRBJ2-7; 11 nucleotides line up with TRBD2. The CDR3 has 13 amino acids. CDR1 and CDR2 (germline): SQVTM, ANQGSEA. The ends lost 4 bases at V and 3 bases at J; junction bases unmatched: 2. As DNA, the CDR3 is TGCAGCGTTGGGCTAGCGGGAGGCTACGAGCAGTACTTC. It yields the protein CSVGLAGGYEQYF.

The V gene is TRBV4-1, the J gene TRBJ1-4; D not resolved. The CDR3 sequence is 13 residues long. V lost 1 base and J 6 bases, leaving 6 bases between the germline ends. Germline V lookup: CDR1 MGHRA, CDR2 YSYEKL. Here the CDR3 DNA reads TGCGCCAGCAGCCAAGTTTATTATGAAAAACTGTTTTTT. Amino acid sequence: CASSQVYYEKLFF.

This chain uses TRBV25-1 with TRBJ2-2; 11 nucleotides align to TRBD2. The CDR3 extends over 17 amino acids. The germline V gene encodes CDR1 MGHDK and CDR2 SYGVNS. The V and J ends lost 6 bases and 5 bases, in that order; junction bases with no gene match: 11. The CDR3 nucleotides are TGTGCCAGCAGCCCTTCTAGCGGGAGGCCCGGAACCGGGGAGCTGTTTTTT. The encoded protein is CASSPSSGRPGTGELFF.

The chain employs TRBV20-1 and TRBJ2-5, with D uncertain. The CDR3 has 10 residues. Trimming stripped 3 bases from V and 7 bases from J, with 6 bases between. Looked up from germline, CDR1 is DFQATT and CDR2 is SNEGSKA (reference sequence). The DNA for the CDR3 is TGCAGTGCTAGTTTCGGGACCCAGTACTTC. Its protein is CSASFGTQYF.

The chain uses TRBV30 and TRBJ1-1; 9 bases align to TRBD1. The CDR3 totals 14 residues. Looked up from germline, CDR1 is GTSNPN and CDR2 is SVGIG (reference sequence). The V gene end was trimmed by 3 bases and the J gene end by 3 bases; junction bases not matched to a gene: 5. The CDR3 loop is CAWRDTGGYTEAFF. In DNA form, the CDR3 reads TGTGCCTGGAGGGATACAGGGGGCTACACTGAAGCTTTCTTT.

This sequence joins TRBV18 and TRBJ1-1; 11 nucleotides agree with TRBD1. This CDR3 comprises 16 residues. The trim removed 4 bases at V and 3 bases at J, leaving 7 bases unmatched. Germline V CDR1 and CDR2: KGHSH, LQKENI. The CDR3 sequence: CASSRDRGVVDTEAFF. Here the CDR3 DNA reads TGTGCCAGCTCACGGGACAGGGGGGTCGTGGACACTGAAGCTTTCTTT.